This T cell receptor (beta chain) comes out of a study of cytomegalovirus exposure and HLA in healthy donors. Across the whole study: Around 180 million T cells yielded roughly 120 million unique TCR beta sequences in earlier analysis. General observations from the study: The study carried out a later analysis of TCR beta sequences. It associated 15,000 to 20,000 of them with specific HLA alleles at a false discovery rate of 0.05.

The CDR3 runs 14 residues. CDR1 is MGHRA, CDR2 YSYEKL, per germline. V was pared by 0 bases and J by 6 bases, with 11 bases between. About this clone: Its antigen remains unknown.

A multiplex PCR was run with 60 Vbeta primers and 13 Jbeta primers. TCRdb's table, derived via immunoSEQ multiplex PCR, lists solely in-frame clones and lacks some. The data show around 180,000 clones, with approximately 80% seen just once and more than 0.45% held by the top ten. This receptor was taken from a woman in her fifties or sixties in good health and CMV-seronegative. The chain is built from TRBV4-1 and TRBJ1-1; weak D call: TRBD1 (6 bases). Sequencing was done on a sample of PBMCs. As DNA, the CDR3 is TGCGCCAGCAGCCAAGAGGGGGCGCTCGCTGAAGCTTTCTTT. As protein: CASSQEGALAEAFF.